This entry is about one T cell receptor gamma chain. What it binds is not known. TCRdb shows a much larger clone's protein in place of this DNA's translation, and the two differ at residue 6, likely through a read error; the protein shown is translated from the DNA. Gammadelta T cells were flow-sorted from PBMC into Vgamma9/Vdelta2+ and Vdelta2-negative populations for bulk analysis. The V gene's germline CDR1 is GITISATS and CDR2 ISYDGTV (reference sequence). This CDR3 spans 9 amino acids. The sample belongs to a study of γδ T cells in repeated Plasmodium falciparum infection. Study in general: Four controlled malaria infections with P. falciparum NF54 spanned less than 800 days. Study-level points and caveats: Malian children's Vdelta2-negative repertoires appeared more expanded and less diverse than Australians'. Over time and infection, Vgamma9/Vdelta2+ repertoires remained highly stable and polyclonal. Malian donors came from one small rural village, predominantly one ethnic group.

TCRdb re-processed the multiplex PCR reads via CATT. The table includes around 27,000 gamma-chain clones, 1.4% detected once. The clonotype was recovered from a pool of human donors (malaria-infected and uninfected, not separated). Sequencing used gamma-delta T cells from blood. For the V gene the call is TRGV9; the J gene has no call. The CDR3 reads CALWETKLF. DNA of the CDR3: TGTGCCTTGTGGGAGACAAAACTCTTT.